The 27 T cell receptor beta chains presented below share a single source sample, sequenced in a study of T cell responses to AZD1222 COVID-19 vaccine. The protocol was immunoSEQ multiplex PCR, while the TCRdb copy is restricted to in-frame clones and leaves out a portion. The sample includes about 120,000 clones, 75% to 90% of them seen just once. Source: peripheral blood, taken on day 0 of AZD1222 vaccination. The receptor set was obtained from an adult in good health.

CDR3 amino acids: CATSRVLQSNSPLHF. As DNA, the CDR3 is TGTGCCACCAGCAGAGTCTTACAGTCCAATTCACCCCTCCACTTT. V and J are TRBV15 and TRBJ1-6; D is ambiguous. V gave up 1 base and J gave up 7 bases, with 11 bases separating them. CDR1 and CDR2 from the germline V gene are LNHNV and YYDKDF (reference sequence). The CDR3 is made up of 15 amino acids.

J is TRBJ1-2 and V is TRBV30; D gene uncertain. V gave up 0 bases and J gave up 0 bases, with 11 bases separating them. The CDR3 covers 15 residues. Per germline, CDR1 GTSNPN and CDR2 SVGIG (reference sequence). The CDR3 DNA is TGTGCCTGGAGTGTACAGTTTCTAGCTAACTATGGCTACACCTTC. Translated, it gives CAWSVQFLANYGYTF.

The sample holds one count of this clone. The J gene is TRBJ1-5, the V gene TRBV4-3; 8 bases are shared with TRBD1. The J segment lost 2 bases and the V segment lost 0 bases, leaving 15 bases of the junction unmatched. The CDR3 is made up of 20 amino acids. From germline, CDR1 is LGHNA and CDR2 YSLEER. The CDR3 here is CASSQDPPGQVFFGNQPQHF. The CDR3 coding sequence is TGCGCCAGCAGCCAAGACCCTCCGGGACAGGTTTTCTTCGGCAATCAGCCCCAGCATTTT.

This chain links TRBV6-5 with TRBJ1-4, with D possibly matching TRBD1 (6 bases). The length of the CDR3 is 13 residues. CDR1 and CDR2 (germline): MNHEY, SVGAGI. Trimming removed 2 bases from V and 8 bases from J, with 9 bases in between. This chain's CDR3 is CASSYKGGEKLFF. The CDR3 region has the DNA TGTGCCAGCAGTTACAAGGGGGGAGAAAAACTGTTTTTT.

The rearrangement links TRBV6-5 to TRBJ1-5; tentatively, D is TRBD1 (5 bases). CDR1 is MNHEY and CDR2 is SVGAGI in the germline V gene. The V and J ends lost 6 bases and 0 bases respectively, with 12 bases between them. This CDR3 contains 15 residues. DNA for the CDR3: TGTGCCAGCAGACCCGGGGGAATTAGCAATCAGCCCCAGCATTTT. Amino acid sequence: CASRPGGISNQPQHF.

V and J are TRBV6-4 and TRBJ1-5; unclear D gene. Germline values: CDR1 MRHNA, CDR2 SNTAGT. The CDR3 is 15 amino acids. Trimming stripped 7 bases from V and 2 bases from J, with 15 bases between. CDR3 residues: CASNGSPRGNQPQHF. The CDR3 nucleotides read TGTGCCAGCAACGGGTCGCCCCGGGGCAATCAGCCCCAGCATTTT.

The V call is TRBV12-3 or TRBV12-4, the J call TRBJ1-2; TRBD1 is a possible D gene (6 bases). CDR3 length: 13 amino acids. With 8 bases removed from V and 3 bases from J, the gap between germline ends came to 13 bases. The CDR3 region has the DNA TGTGCCAGCGGTGGGGGGGCAGACTATGGCTACACCTTC. It codes for CASGGGADYGYTF.

The chain has TRBV13 and TRBJ1-1; 7 bases align to TRBD1. The ends lost 3 bases at V and 1 base at J; junction bases unmatched: 8. CDR3 size: 16 residues. The germline CDR1 and CDR2 sequences are PRHDT and FYEKMQ (reference sequence). The CDR3 loop reads CASSLLETGKNTEAFF. The CDR3 DNA is TGTGCCAGCAGCTTGCTAGAGACAGGGAAGAACACTGAAGCTTTCTTT.

The J gene is TRBJ1-5, the V gene TRBV5-6; D not certain. The germline V gene has CDR1 SGHDT and CDR2 YYEEEE. The CDR3 contains 13 residues. Trimming removed 0 bases from V and 7 bases from J, with 8 bases in between. The DNA of the CDR3 is TGTGCCAGCAGCTTGGTTGGGGAACAGCCCCAGCATTTT. Its translation is CASSLVGEQPQHF.

The DNA of the CDR3 is TGCGCCAGCAGCTTTCCTGGGGTCGAAGAGACCCAGTACTTC. This gives the protein CASSFPGVEETQYF. The chain recombines TRBV5-1 with TRBJ2-5; D is uncertain. CDR3 size: 14 residues. Trimming removed 2 bases at V and 3 bases at J, with 11 bases between. The germline V gene encodes CDR1 SGHRS and CDR2 YFSETQ.

The gene calls are TRBV6-5 and TRBJ2-7; 10 positions agree with TRBD1. This CDR3 region has 15 residues. V lost 0 bases and J lost 5; bases outside the gene matches: 4. Germline CDR1 reads MNHEY; CDR2 reads SVGAGI. The DNA of the CDR3 is TGTGCCAGCAGTTACTCTGGGACAGGGGTACACGAGCAGTACTTC. Its protein is CASSYSGTGVHEQYF.

The chain uses TRBV2 and TRBJ1-1; the match to TRBD1 covers 10 bases. Looked up from germline, CDR1 is SNHLY and CDR2 is FYNNEI. With 6 bases clipped from V and 4 bases from J, the junction kept 5 bases outside the gene matches. The CDR3 contains 14 residues. The CDR3 sequence: CASRVTGGVTEAFF. Written as DNA, the CDR3 is TGTGCCAGCAGGGTGACAGGGGGCGTCACTGAAGCTTTCTTT.

The rearrangement joins TRBV19 to TRBJ2-3; perhaps TRBD2 as D (5 bases). The CDR3 is made up of 15 amino acids. Trimming removed 4 bases from V and 1 base from J, with 12 bases in between. In germline, CDR1 is LNHDA, CDR2 SQIVND (reference sequence). This chain's CDR3 is CASSNGGIGTDTQYF. The CDR3 DNA follows: TGTGCCAGTAGTAATGGAGGTATAGGCACAGATACGCAGTATTTT.

This chain connects TRBV2 to TRBJ1-2; TRBD1 agrees at 8 bases. The CDR3 extends over 16 amino acids. V lost 1 base to trimming and J lost 4 bases; unmatched junction nucleotides: 8. The V gene's germline CDR1 is SNHLY and CDR2 FYNNEI. This CDR3 reads CASSEEGQAISYGYTF. Written as DNA, the CDR3 is TGTGCCAGCAGTGAAGAGGGACAGGCCATTTCCTATGGCTACACCTTC. The full variable domain, in which reference TRBV2 and TRBJ1-2 provide the parts outside the CDR3, is EPEVTQTPSHQVTQMGQEVILRCVPISNHLYFYWYRQILGQKVEFLVSFYNNEISEKSEIFDDQFSVERPDGSNFTLKIRSTKLEDSAMYFCASSEEGQAISYGYTFGSGTRLTVV.

The chain carries TRBV7-9 and TRBJ2-4; D gene unclear. This CDR3 has 16 amino acids. Germline-derived CDR1 and CDR2 are SEHNR and FQNEAQ (reference sequence). Trimming left V 5 bases short and J 0 bases short, with 14 bases between. CDR3 in DNA: TGTGCCAGCAGCACACTACTTTTGGAAGCCAAAAACATTCAGTACTTC. This translates into CASSTLLLEAKNIQYF.

This rearrangement joins TRBV6-1 to TRBJ2-3; no clear D gene. The germline CDR1 and CDR2 sequences are MNHNS and SASEGT. The CDR3 length is 12 residues. Between the trimmed V and J ends, which lost 3 bases and 0 bases, there was a span of 1 base. CDR3: CASSDSTDTQYF. The CDR3 DNA follows: TGTGCCAGCAGTGACAGCACAGATACGCAGTATTTT.

As regards this clone: The junction does not match germline at one end; this may be a read error. The chain carries TRBV27 and TRBJ2-1; D ambiguous. Germline V gene lookup returns CDR1 MNHEY and CDR2 SMNVEV (reference sequence). This CDR3 comprises 13 residues. The CDR3 bases are TGTGCCAGCGGGTCCCGGCCCTACAATGACCAGTTCTTC. Its translation: CASGSRPYNDQFF.

V and J are TRBV5-1 and TRBJ1-1; 7 bases map to TRBD1. Trimming took 4 bases from V and 5 from J; bases not matched to a gene: 11. Germline V lookup: CDR1 SGHRS, CDR2 YFSETQ. CDR3 length equals 15 residues. CDR3 DNA: TGCGCCAGCAGCCTACGGACAGGCGGTGAGACTGAAGCTTTCTTT. Translation gives CASSLRTGGETEAFF. Filled out from reference TRBV5-1 and TRBJ1-1, the complete variable domain reads KAGVTQTPRYLIKTRGQQVTLSCSPISGHRSVSWYQQTPGQGLQFLFEYFSETQRNKGNFPGRFSGRQFSNSRSEMNVSTLELGDSALYLCASSLRTGGETEAFFGQGTRLTVV.

In DNA, the CDR3 is TGTGCCAGCAGCTCCGATCGGTGGAGCACCGGGGAGCTGTTTTTT. It yields the protein CASSSDRWSTGELFF. The chain has TRBV7-2 and TRBJ2-2, with D unresolved. V shed 4 bases and J shed 4 bases, with 13 bases lying between them. The CDR3 runs to 15 residues. Germline lookup yields CDR1 SGHTA and CDR2 FQGNSA.

The CDR3 region is CASSSWGAGGYSNEQFF. CDR3 nucleotide sequence: TGTGCCAGCAGCTCTTGGGGAGCGGGAGGGTACTCGAATGAGCAGTTCTTC. The chain combines TRBV7-2 with TRBJ2-1; TRBD2 matches 10 bases. Germline V gives CDR1 SGHTA, CDR2 FQGNSA. The V gene end was trimmed by 4 bases and the J gene end by 7 bases; junction bases not matched to a gene: 13. The CDR3 has 17 amino acids.

The CDR3 here is CASSLSNTEAFF. CDR3 sequence (DNA): TGTGCCAGCAGCCTAAGTAACACTGAAGCTTTCTTT. The J gene is TRBJ1-1, the V gene TRBV7-9, with D hard to call. V was clipped by 5 bases and J by 2 bases, with 6 bases between them. This CDR3 comprises 12 residues. Germline V gives CDR1 SEHNR, CDR2 FQNEAQ (reference sequence).

This clone has a single count. The V and J genes are TRBV5-1 and TRBJ1-6, with D tentatively TRBD1 (6 bases). CDR1 and CDR2 (germline): SGHRS, YFSETQ. The CDR3 spans 14 residues. Trimming left V 4 bases short and J 8 bases short, with 13 bases between. The CDR3 is CASSLRGRDSPLHF. The CDR3 region has the DNA TGCGCCAGCAGCCTACGGGGGCGCGATTCACCCCTCCACTTT.

The V and J genes are TRBV30 and TRBJ2-7, with no clear D. Germline V lookup: CDR1 GTSNPN, CDR2 SVGIG (reference sequence). The germline V and J ends were trimmed by 0 bases and 0 bases, with 12 bases remaining between them. CDR3 size: 15 residues. The CDR3 spells CAWSVKDSSSYEQYF. In DNA form, the CDR3 reads TGTGCCTGGAGTGTAAAGGATAGTAGCTCCTACGAGCAGTACTTC.

This rearrangement joins TRBV11-2 to TRBJ1-2; 7 nucleotides match TRBD1. Unmatched junction bases numbered 6, after V lost 5 bases and J lost 6 bases. This CDR3 contains 13 residues. Germline CDR1 reads SGHAT; CDR2 reads FQNNGV. CDR3 in amino acids: CASSPGTVNGYTF. In nucleotides, the CDR3 is TGTGCCAGCAGCCCCGGGACAGTGAATGGCTACACCTTC.

The chain joins TRBV7-2 to TRBJ1-6, with 7 nucleotides matching TRBD1. Germline CDR1 reads SGHTA; CDR2 reads FQGNSA. The CDR3 loop spans 14 amino acids. The junction had 7 bases not matched to a gene; V was cut back by 4 bases and J by 10 bases. Here the CDR3 reads CASSSRGVRSPLHF. CDR3 sequence (DNA): TGTGCCAGCAGCTCCAGGGGGGTGCGCTCACCCCTCCACTTT.

The rearrangement uses TRBV2 and TRBJ2-1, with 9 bases matching TRBD2. CDR1 is SNHLY and CDR2 is FYNNEI in the germline V gene. Unmatched junction bases numbered 5, after V lost 1 base and J lost 7 bases. CDR3 length: 15 amino acids. This chain's CDR3 is CASSEELAGSNEQFF. In nucleotides, the CDR3 is TGTGCCAGCAGTGAAGAGCTAGCGGGGTCAAATGAGCAGTTCTTC.

The chain carries TRBV18 and TRBJ2-2, with 10 nucleotides matching TRBD2. The CDR3 has 16 residues. Germline V lookup: CDR1 KGHSH, CDR2 LQKENI. V lost 6 bases to trimming and J lost 4 bases; unmatched junction nucleotides: 8. This CDR3 reads CASSSQASGSTGELFF. The DNA of the CDR3 is TGTGCCAGCTCTTCCCAGGCTAGCGGGAGCACCGGGGAGCTGTTTTTT. The full variable domain, with the rest looked up from reference TRBV18 and TRBJ2-2, is NAGVMQNPRHLVRRRGQEARLRCSPMKGHSHVYWYRQLPEEGLKFMVYLQKENIIDESGMPKERFSAEFPKEGPSILRIQQVVRGDSAAYFCASSSQASGSTGELFFGEGSRLTVL.